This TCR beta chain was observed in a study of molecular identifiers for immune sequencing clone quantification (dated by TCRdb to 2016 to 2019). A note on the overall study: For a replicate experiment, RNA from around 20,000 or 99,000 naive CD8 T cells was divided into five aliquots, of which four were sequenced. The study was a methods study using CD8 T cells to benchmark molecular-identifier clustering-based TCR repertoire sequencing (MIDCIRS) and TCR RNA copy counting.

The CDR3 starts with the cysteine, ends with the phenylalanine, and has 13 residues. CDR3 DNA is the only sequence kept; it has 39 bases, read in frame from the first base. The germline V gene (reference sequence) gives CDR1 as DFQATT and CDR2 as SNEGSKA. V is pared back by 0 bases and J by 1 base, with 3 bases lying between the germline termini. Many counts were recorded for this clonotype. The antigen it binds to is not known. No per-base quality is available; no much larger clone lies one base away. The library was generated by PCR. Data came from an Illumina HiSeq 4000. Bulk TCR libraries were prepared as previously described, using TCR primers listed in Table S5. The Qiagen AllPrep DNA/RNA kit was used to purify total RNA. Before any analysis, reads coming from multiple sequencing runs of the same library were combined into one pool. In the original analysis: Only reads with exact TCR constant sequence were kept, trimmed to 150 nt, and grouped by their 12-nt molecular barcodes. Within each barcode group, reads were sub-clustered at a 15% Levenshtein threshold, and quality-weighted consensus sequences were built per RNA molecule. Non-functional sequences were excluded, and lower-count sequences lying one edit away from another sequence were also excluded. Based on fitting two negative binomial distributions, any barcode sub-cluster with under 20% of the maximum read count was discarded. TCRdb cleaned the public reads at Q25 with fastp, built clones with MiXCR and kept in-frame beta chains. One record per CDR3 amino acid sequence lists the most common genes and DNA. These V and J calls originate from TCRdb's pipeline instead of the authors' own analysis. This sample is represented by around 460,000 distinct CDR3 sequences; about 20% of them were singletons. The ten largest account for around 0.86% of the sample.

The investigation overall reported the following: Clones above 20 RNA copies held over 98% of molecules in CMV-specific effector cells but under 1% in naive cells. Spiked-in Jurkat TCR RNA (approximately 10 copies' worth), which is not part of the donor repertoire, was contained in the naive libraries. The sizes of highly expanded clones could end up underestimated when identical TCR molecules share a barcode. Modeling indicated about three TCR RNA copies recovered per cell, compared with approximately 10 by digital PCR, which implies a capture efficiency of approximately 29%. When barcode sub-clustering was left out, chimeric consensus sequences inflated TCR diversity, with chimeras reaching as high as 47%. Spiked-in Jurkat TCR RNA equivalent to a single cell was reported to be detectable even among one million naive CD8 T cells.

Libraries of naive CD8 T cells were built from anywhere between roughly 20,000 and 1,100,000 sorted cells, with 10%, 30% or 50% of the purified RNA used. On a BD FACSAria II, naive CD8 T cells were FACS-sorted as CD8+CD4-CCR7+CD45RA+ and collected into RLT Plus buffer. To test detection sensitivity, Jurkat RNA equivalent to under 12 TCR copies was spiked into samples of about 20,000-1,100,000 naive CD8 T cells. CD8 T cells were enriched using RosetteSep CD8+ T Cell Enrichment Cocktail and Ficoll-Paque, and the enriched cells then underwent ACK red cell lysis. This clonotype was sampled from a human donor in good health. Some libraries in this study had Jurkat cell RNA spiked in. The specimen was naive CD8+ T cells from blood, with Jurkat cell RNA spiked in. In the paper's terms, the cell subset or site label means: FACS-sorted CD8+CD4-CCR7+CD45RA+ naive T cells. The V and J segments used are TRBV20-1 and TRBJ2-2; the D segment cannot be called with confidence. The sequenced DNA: TGCAGTGCTAGAGAGGAGAACACCGGGGAGCTGTTTTTT. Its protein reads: CSAREENTGELFF.